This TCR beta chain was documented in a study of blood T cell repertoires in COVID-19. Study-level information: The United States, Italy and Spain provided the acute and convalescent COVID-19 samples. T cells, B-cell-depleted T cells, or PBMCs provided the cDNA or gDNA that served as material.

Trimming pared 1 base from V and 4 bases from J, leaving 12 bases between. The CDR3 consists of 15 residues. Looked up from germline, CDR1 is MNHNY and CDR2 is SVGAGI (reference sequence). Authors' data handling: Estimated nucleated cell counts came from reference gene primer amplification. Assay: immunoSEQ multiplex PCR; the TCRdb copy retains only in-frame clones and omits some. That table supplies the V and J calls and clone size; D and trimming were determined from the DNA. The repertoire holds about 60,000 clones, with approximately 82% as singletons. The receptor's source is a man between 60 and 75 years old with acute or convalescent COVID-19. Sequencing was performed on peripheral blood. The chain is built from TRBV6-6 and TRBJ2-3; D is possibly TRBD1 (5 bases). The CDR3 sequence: CASSYYTRESDTQYF. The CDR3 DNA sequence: TGTGCCAGCAGTTACTACACCAGGGAATCAGATACGCAGTATTTT.